Sequencing of this TCR beta chain was carried out in a study of T cell responses to AZD1222 COVID-19 vaccine. Across the whole study: Pooling of second doses given at about 4 or about 12 weeks was done. General observations from the study: Females made up more of the donors, who were largely white British, and clonal diversity may have come out too low.

Of note for this clone: As yet, its antigen is unknown.

The V gene end was trimmed by 6 bases and the J gene end by 4 bases; junction bases not matched to a gene: 5. The CDR3 length is 13 residues. Assay: immunoSEQ multiplex PCR; the TCRdb copy retains only in-frame clones and omits some. The sample lists around 260,000 clones; roughly 93% were seen once. This sequence originates from an adult in good health. The J gene is TRBJ1-1, the V gene TRBV12-3 or TRBV12-4; 7 positions match TRBD1. Sequencing was performed on peripheral blood, taken on day 0 of AZD1222 vaccination. The CDR3 region is CASRPTGPTEAFF. The CDR3 nucleotides are TGTGCCAGCAGGCCGACAGGGCCCACTGAAGCTTTCTTT.